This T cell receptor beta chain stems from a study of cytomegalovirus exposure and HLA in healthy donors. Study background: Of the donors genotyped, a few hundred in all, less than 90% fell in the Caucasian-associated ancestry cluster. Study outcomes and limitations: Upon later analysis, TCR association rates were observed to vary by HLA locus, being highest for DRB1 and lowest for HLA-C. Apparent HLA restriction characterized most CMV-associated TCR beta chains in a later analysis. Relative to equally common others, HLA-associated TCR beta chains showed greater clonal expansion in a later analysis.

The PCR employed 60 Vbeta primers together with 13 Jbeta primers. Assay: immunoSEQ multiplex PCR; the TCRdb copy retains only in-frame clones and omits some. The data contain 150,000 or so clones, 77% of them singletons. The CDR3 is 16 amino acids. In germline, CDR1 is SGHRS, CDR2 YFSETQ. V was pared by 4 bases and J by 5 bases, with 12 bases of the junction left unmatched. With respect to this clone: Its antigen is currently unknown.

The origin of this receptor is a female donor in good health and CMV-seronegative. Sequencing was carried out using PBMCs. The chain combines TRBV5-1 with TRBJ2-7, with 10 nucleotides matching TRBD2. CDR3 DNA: TGCGCCAGCAGCCCCGGTGGGGCTAGCGGGAGCAACGAGCAGTACTTC. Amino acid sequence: CASSPGGASGSNEQYF.